This T cell receptor (beta chain) is from a study of blood T cell repertoires in COVID-19. On the study more broadly: COVID-19 samples, acute and convalescent, were from the United States, Italy and Spain.

Germline V gene lookup returns CDR1 LGHDT and CDR2 YNNKEL (reference sequence). V was pared by 0 bases and J by 7 bases, with 19 bases between. The CDR3 spans 17 residues. Participant reports of clinical history set cohort assignment. Produced via immunoSEQ multiplex PCR; TCRdb's table is partial and in-frame only. The sample yields over 150,000 clones, around 81% seen once. The sequence was obtained from a man aged 35 to 55 who had recovered from COVID-19. The material sequenced was PBMCs or T cells enriched from blood (not recorded which). The chain uses TRBV3-1 (or the pseudogene TRBV3-2) and TRBJ2-1; D possibly corresponds to TRBD2 (6 bases). The CDR3 protein is CASSQDGWGEEGNEQFF. CDR3 sequence (DNA): TGTGCCAGCAGCCAAGACGGTTGGGGGGAAGAGGGTAATGAGCAGTTCTTC.